These 4 T cell receptor beta chains were all obtained from the same sample, sequenced in a study of T cell repertoires in cytomegalovirus infection. Their specific antigens are unknown. Each CDR3 protein gets one entry after TCRdb re-called the reads with MiXCR. The sample lists approximately 910,000 distinct CDR3 sequences, about 33% seen once, with 13% in the top ten. Source: cultured CD8+ T cells from PBMCs, taken from culture after CMV antigen stimulation. The source is a human donor in good health (CMV status not recorded). Some clones in this sample may be carry-over from other donors' samples.

The chain couples TRBV19 to TRBJ2-1; 10 bases are shared with TRBD2. Per the germline V gene, CDR1 is LNHDA and CDR2 is SQIVND (reference sequence). The length of the CDR3 is 15 residues. The ends lost 7 bases at V and 7 bases at J; junction bases unmatched: 10. The CDR3 spells CASTRGAGGLNEQFF. DNA of the CDR3: TGTGCCAGTACCAGGGGAGCGGGGGGGCTGAATGAGCAGTTCTTC.

This clonotype was found a few times. The chain couples TRBV12-3 or TRBV12-4 to TRBJ2-1; D uncertain. CDR3 size: 13 residues. The V end lost 6 bases, the J end lost 1 base, and 7 bases lay between the germline ends. The CDR3 sequence is CASSLQSYNEQFF. CDR3 DNA: TGTGCCAGCAGCCTACAGTCCTACAATGAGCAGTTCTTC.

This clonotype showed up just a few times. The chain employs TRBV6-1 and TRBJ1-6; D is possibly TRBD1 (6 bases). Trimming cost V 3 bases and J 9 bases, with 24 bases left between them. This CDR3 contains 18 residues. The germline V gene encodes CDR1 MNHNS and CDR2 SASEGT. CDR3 sequence: CASSDETFAQGLASPLHF. As DNA, the CDR3 is TGTGCCAGCAGTGATGAAACCTTCGCACAGGGACTTGCTTCACCCCTCCACTTT.

This clonotype has just a few counts. The rearrangement links TRBV28 to TRBJ2-5; no clear D. Trimming took 6 bases from V and 2 from J, leaving 13 bases between them. Germline CDR1 MDHEN, CDR2 SYDVKM. The CDR3 runs 14 residues. The DNA of the CDR3 is TGTGCCAGCAGCCCCTCTCAGGTACAAGAGACCCAGTACTTC. The encoded protein is CASSPSQVQETQYF.